The source of this TCR beta chain is a study of blood T cells in healthy people across ages. Study outcomes and limitations: Age showed a roughly linear inverse relationship with TCR beta diversity per million T cells.

Germline V lookup: CDR1 DFQATT, CDR2 SNEGSKA (reference sequence). V was trimmed by 6 bases and J by 3 bases, leaving 14 bases between them. The CDR3 consists of 13 residues. In its sample, this clonotype was seen a few times. What it binds is unknown. Combining a sample-barcoded 5' primer with a J-beta primer mix, a second PCR ran for roughly 7 to 12 cycles. TCRdb recomputed calls from the 5' RACE reads with MiXCR, one row per CDR3 protein. The table records roughly 1,800,000 distinct CDR3 sequences, about 50% of them present only once. The source material was blood. The rearrangement links TRBV20-1 to TRBJ2-5, with D possibly matching TRBD2 (5 bases). This receptor was identified in a woman aged 40 to 55 in good health. CDR3 in amino acids: CSAPGVAEETQYF. DNA for the CDR3: TGCAGTGCCCCCGGGGTGGCTGAAGAGACCCAGTACTTC.